This T cell receptor beta chain was recovered during a study of blood T cells in healthy people across ages. It was with a sample-barcoded 5' primer and a J-beta primer mix that a second PCR of roughly 7 to 11 cycles was run. TCRdb reprocessed the 5' RACE reads with MiXCR, giving one entry per CDR3 protein. The sample holds over 700,000 distinct CDR3 sequences, 25% seen once. Trimming removed 1 base at V and 3 bases at J, with 13 bases between. This CDR3 contains 15 residues. This sample also appeared in a second study, on T cells of mothers and their children.

This clonotype was sampled from a boy aged 5-17 years in good health. The sequencing sample was made of blood. The chain carries TRBV12-3 or TRBV12-4 and TRBJ2-7, with a tentative D call TRBD2 (5 bases). CDR3 in DNA: TGTGCCAGCAGTTTAGTCGGGCTAGCAAGCTACGAGCAGTACTTC. Translation gives CASSLVGLASYEQYF.